This TCR beta chain was documented in a study of OX40 agonist ivuxolimab in advanced cancers. Study in general: Ivuxolimab, an antibody that agonizes OX40 (CD134), was administered to the patients. In this trial design, patients received ivuxolimab intravenously at 0.01 to 10 mg/kg every 2 weeks. Cancers in dose escalation were hepatocellular, melanoma, renal cell and head and neck. Whole-study findings and limits: A proportion of nonresponders additionally exhibited low normalized T-cell clonal expansion.

Repertoires were generated with immunoSEQ multiplex PCR, while TCRdb's copy carries only in-frame clones and drops some. This repertoire shows around 100,000 clones, 90% to 95% found once; its top ten account for 0.25% to 0.3%. With respect to this clone: Its antigen is unidentified.

The CDR3 contains 16 residues. Germline V CDR1 and CDR2: SGDLS, YYNGEE. Trimming left V 0 bases short and J 4 bases short, with 14 bases between. The sequence was obtained from an adult with an advanced solid tumor such as melanoma, head and neck, liver or kidney cancer. Sequenced material: CD4+ or CD8+ T cells sorted from blood, taken in a trial of the OX40 agonist ivuxolimab. V and J are TRBV9 and TRBJ2-1; a possible D gene is TRBD2 (5 bases). The CDR3 loop is CASSVVGSGVYNEQFF. The CDR3 DNA reads TGTGCCAGCAGCGTAGTGGGGTCCGGGGTTTACAATGAGCAGTTCTTC.